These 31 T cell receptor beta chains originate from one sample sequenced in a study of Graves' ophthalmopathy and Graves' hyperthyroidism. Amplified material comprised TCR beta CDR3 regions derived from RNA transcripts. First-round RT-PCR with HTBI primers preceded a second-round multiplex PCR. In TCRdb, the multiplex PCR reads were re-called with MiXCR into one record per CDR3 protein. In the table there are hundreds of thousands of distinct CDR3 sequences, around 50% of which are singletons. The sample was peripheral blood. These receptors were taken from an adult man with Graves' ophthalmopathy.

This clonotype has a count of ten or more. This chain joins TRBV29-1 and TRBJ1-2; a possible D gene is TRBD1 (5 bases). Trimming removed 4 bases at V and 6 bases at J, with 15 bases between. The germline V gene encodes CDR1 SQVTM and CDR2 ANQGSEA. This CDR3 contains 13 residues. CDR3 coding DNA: TGCAGCGTTGGGGGCAGGGAAAAGGATGGCTACACCTTC. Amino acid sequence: CSVGGREKDGYTF.

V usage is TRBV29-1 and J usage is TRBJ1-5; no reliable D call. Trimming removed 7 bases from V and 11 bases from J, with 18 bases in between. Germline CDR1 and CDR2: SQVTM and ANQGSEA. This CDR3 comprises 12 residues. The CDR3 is CSESRNQETQHF. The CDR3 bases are TGCAGCGAAAGTCGGAACCAAGAGACCCAGCATTTT.

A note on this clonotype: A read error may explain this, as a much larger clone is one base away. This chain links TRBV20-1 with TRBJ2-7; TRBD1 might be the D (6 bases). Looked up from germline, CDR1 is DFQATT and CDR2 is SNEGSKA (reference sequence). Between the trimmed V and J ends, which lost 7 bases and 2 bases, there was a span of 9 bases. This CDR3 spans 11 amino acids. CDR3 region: CSVRQAYEQYF. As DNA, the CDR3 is TGCAGTGTCCGACAGGCCTACGAGCAGTACTTC.

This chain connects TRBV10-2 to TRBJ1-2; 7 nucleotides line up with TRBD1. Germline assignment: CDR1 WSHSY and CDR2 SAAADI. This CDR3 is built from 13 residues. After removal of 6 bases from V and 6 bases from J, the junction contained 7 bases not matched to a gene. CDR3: CASRLQGEDGYTF. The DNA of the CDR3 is TGCGCCAGCAGACTTCAGGGGGAAGATGGCTACACCTTC.

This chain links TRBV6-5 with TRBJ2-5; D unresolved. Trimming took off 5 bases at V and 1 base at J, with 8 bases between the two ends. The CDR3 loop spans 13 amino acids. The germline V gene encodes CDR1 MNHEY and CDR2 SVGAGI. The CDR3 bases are TGTGCCAGCAGTCCCCGAAGCCAAGAGACCCAGTACTTC. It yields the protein CASSPRSQETQYF.

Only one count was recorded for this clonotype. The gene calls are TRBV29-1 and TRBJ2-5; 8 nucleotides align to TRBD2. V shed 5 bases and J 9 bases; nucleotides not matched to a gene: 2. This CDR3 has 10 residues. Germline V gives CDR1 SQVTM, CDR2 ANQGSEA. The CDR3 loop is CSVLREAQYF. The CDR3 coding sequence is TGCAGCGTTCTGCGGGAGGCCCAGTACTTC.

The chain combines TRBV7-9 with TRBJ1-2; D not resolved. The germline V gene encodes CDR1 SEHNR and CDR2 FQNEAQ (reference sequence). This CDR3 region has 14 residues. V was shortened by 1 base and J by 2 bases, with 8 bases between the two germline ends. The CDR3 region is CASSLEAFNYGYTF. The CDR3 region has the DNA TGTGCCAGCAGCTTAGAGGCCTTCAACTATGGCTACACCTTC.

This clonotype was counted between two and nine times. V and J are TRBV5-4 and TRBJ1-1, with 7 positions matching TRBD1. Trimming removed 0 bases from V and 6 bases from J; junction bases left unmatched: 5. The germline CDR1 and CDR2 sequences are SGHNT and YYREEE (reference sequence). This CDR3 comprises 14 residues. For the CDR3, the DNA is TGTGCCAGCAGCTTGGCGACAGGGAGAGCTGAAGCTTTCTTT. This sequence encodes CASSLATGRAEAFF.

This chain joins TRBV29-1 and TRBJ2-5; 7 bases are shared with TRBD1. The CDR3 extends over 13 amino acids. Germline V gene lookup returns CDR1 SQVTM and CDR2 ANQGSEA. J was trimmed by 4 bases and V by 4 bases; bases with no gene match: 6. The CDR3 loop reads CSVGTGGSETQYF. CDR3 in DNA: TGCAGCGTTGGGACAGGAGGTTCAGAGACCCAGTACTTC.

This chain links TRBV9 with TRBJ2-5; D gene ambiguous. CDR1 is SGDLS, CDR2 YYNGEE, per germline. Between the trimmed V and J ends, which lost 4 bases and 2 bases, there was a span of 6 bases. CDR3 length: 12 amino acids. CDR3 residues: CASSQWQETQYF. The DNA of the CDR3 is TGTGCCAGCAGCCAATGGCAAGAGACCCAGTACTTC.

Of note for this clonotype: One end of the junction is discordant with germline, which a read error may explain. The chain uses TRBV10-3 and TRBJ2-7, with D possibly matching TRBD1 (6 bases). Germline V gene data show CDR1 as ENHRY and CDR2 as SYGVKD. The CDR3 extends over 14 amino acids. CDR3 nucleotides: TGTGCCAGCAGTTACGGCAGGGGAGTACGGGAGCAGTACTTC. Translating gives CASSYGRGVREQYF.

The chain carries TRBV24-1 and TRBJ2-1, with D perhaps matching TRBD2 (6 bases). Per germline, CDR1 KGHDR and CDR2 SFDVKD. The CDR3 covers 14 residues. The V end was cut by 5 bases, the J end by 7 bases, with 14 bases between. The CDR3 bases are TGTGCCACCAGTGGGACCGGGACTGTGAATGAGCAGTTCTTC. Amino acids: CATSGTGTVNEQFF.

The CDR3 nucleotides read TGTGCCAGCTCACCACAGACGACCTACGAGCAGTACTTC. It translates to CASSPQTTYEQYF. This chain connects TRBV7-2 to TRBJ2-7; unclear D gene. V gave up 8 bases and J gave up 2 bases, with 13 bases separating them. The germline gives CDR1 SGHTA, CDR2 FQGNSA. CDR3 length: 13 residues.

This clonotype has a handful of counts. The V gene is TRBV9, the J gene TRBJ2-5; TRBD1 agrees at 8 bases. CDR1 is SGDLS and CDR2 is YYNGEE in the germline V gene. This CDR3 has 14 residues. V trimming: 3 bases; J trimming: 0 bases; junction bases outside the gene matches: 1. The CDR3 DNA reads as TGTGCCAGCAGCGAACAGGGGGACCAAGAGACCCAGTACTTC. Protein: CASSEQGDQETQYF. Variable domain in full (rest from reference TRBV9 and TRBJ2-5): DSGVTQTPKHLITATGQRVTLRCSPRSGDLSVYWYQQSLDQGLQFLIQYYNGEERAKGNILERFSAQQFPDLHSELNLSSLELGDSALYFCASSEQGDQETQYFGPGTRLLVL.

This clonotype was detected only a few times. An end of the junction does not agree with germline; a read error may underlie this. The CDR3: CANSPPGQTEKLFF. Here the CDR3 DNA reads TGTGCCAACAGCCCGCCGGGACAGACCGAAAAACTGTTTTTT. The rearrangement links TRBV9 to TRBJ1-4; 7 nucleotides agree with TRBD1. Germline V gene sequence: CDR1 SGDLS, CDR2 YYNGEE. The CDR3 is made up of 14 amino acids.

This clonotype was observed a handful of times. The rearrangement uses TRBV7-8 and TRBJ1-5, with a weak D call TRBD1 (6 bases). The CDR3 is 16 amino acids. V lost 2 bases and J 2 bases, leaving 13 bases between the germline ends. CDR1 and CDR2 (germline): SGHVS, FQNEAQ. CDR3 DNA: TGTGCCAGCAGCTTATTGGGGGCGCGAGGCAATCAGCCCCAGCATTTT. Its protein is CASSLLGARGNQPQHF.

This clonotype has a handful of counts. As DNA, the CDR3 is TGCAGCGTCCCCGCAGGGGGCGCGAGCTATGGCTACACCTTC. Translating it yields CSVPAGGASYGYTF. This chain joins TRBV29-1 and TRBJ1-2; TRBD1 aligns across 8 bases. This CDR3 contains 14 residues. Germline V gene data show CDR1 as SQVTM and CDR2 as ANQGSEA. Losses at the gene ends were 6 bases for V and 4 bases for J; bases not matched to a gene: 10.

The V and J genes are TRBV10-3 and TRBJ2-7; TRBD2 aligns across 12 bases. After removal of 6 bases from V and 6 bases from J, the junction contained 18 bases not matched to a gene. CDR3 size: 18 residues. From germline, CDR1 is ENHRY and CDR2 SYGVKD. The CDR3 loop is CAIRPRGLAGGAIFEQYF. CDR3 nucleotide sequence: TGTGCCATCAGACCCCGGGGGCTAGCGGGAGGGGCCATCTTCGAGCAGTACTTC.

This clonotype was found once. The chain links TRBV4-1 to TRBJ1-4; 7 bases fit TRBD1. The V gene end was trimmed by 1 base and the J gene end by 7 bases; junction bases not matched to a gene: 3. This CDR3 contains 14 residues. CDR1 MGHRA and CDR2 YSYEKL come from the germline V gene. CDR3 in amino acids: CASSQVPGGEKLFF. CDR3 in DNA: TGCGCCAGCAGCCAAGTCCCAGGGGGTGAAAAACTGTTTTTT.

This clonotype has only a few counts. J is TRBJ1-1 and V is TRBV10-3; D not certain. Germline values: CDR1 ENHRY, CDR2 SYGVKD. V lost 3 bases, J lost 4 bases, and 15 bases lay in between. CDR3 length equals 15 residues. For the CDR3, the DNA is TGTGCCATCAGTGACTACGGACCTATTGGCACTGAAGCTTTCTTT. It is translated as CAISDYGPIGTEAFF.

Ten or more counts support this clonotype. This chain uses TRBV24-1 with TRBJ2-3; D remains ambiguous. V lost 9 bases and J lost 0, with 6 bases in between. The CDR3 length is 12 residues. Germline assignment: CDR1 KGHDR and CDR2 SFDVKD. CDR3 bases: TGTGCCACCGGCACTAGCACAGATACGCAGTATTTT. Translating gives CATGTSTDTQYF.

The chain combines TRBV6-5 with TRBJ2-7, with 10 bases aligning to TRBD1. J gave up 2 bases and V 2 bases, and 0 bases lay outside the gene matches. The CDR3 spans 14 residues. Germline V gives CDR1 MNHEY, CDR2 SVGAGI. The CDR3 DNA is TGTGCCAGCAGTTACGGGACAGGGGCCTACGAGCAGTACTTC. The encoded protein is CASSYGTGAYEQYF.

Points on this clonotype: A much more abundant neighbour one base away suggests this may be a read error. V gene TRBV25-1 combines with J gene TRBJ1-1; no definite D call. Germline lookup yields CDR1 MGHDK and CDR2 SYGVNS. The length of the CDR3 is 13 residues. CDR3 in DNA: TGTGCCAGCAGTGAAAACGGTAACCCTGAAGCTCTCTTT. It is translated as CASSENGNPEALF.

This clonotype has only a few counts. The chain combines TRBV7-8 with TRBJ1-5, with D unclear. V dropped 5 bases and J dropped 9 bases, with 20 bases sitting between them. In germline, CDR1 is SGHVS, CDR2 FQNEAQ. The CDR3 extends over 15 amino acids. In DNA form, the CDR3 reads TGTGCCAGCAGCCCCCGCAAGGAACTCCTTGTGCCCCAGCATTTT. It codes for CASSPRKELLVPQHF.

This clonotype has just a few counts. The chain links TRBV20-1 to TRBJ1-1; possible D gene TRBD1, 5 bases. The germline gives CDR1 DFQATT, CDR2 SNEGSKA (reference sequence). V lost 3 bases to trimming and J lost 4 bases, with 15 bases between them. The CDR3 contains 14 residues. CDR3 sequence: CSASPPGPSTEAFF. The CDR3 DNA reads TGCAGTGCTAGCCCACCAGGGCCCAGCACTGAAGCTTTCTTT.

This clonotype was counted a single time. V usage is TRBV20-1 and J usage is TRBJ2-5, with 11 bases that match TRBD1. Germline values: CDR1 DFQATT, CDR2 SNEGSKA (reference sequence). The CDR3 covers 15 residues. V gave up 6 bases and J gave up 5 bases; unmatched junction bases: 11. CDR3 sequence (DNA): TGCAGTGCACCCGTGGGACAGGGGGATTTGGAGACCCAGTACTTC. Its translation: CSAPVGQGDLETQYF.

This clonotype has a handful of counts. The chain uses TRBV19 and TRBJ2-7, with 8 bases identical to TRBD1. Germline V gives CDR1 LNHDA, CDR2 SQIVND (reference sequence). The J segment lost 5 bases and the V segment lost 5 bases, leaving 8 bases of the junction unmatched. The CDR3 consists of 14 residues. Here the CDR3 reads CASSDGQGSDEQYF. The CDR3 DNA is TGTGCCAGTAGTGACGGACAGGGTTCGGACGAGCAGTACTTC.

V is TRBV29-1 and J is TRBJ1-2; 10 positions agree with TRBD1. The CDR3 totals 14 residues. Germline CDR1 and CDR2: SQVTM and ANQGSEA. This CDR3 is CSYSRQGAGYGYTF. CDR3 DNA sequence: TGCAGTTACTCAAGACAGGGGGCTGGCTATGGCTACACCTTC. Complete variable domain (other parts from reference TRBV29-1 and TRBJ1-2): SAVISQKPSRDICQRGTSLTIQCQVDSQVTMMFWYRQQPGQSLTLIATANQGSEATYESGFVIDKFPISRPNLTFSTLTVSNMSPEDSSIYLCSYSRQGAGYGYTFGSGTRLTVV.

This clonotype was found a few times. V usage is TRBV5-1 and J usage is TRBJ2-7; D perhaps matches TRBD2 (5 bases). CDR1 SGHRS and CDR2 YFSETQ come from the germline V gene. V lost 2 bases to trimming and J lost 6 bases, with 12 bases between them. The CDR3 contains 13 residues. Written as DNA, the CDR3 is TGCGCCAGCAGCTTAGGATCAGGAGGCGAGCAGTACTTC. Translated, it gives CASSLGSGGEQYF.

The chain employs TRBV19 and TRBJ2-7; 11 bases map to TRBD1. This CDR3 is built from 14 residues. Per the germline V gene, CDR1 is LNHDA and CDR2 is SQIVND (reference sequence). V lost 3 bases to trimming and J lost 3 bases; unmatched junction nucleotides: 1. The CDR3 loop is CASSMGTGGYEQYF. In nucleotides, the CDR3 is TGTGCCAGTAGTATGGGGACAGGGGGCTACGAGCAGTACTTC.

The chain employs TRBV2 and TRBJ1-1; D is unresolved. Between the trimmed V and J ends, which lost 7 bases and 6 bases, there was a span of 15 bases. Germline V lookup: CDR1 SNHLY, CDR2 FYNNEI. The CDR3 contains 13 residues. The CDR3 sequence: CASILEREAEAFF. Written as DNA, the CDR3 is TGTGCCAGCATCCTGGAGAGGGAGGCTGAAGCTTTCTTT. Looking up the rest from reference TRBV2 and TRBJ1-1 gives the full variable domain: EPEVTQTPSHQVTQMGQEVILRCVPISNHLYFYWYRQILGQKVEFLVSFYNNEISEKSEIFDDQFSVERPDGSNFTLKIRSTKLEDSAMYFCASILEREAEAFFGQGTRLTVV.